This TCR beta chain was obtained from a study of tumor and adjacent non-tumor tissue in lung cancer. Overall study: There were about twelve adenocarcinoma, a couple of squamous cell carcinoma and 1 small cell lung cancer cases. The study, taken as a whole, reports: Patients with more diverse tumor TCRs had worse survival. Significantly higher TCR diversity was found in tumor than normal lung. Normal lung showed higher cumulative top 100 clone frequency than tumor.

CDR1 is MDHEN and CDR2 is SYDVKM in the germline V gene. The V gene end was trimmed by 3 bases and the J gene end by 10 bases; junction bases not matched to a gene: 9. This CDR3 is 14 amino acids long. This clonotype was counted between two and nine times. Its antigen is unknown. Three rounds of nested PCR, following a modified ARM-PCR protocol, produced the TCRbeta library. In TCRdb, the multiplex PCR reads were re-called with MiXCR into one record per CDR3 protein. The table records some 100,000 distinct CDR3 sequences, roughly 73% of them present only once. This sample's RNA came from whole unsorted tissue.

Input material: lung tumor tissue. The chain is built from TRBV28 and TRBJ1-2, with TRBD1 matching over 9 bases. This TCR derives from a woman between 55 and 75 years old with non-small cell lung cancer. The DNA of the CDR3 is TGTGCCAGCAGTTTCTCCGGGACAGGGAGAAACTACACCTTC. It is translated as CASSFSGTGRNYTF.